This T cell receptor (beta chain) was identified in a study of cytomegalovirus exposure and HLA in healthy donors (dated by TCRdb to the late 2010s). A note on the overall study: An earlier analysis of about 560 of the donors reported over 250 Gb of sequence data and 95 million to 130 million unique TCR beta sequences obtained from around 170 million T cells. About 300 gigabases of sequencing data and around 87 million unique TCR sequences were included in an early release covering around 600 HLA-typed donors. Of the roughly 400 genotyped donors, roughly 80% were placed in the genetic ancestry cluster associated with self-reported Caucasian donors. The study was designed to test whether signatures of past pathogen exposure could be identified by cataloging public T cell receptors. The study profiled the T cell repertoires of under 850 subjects by immunosequencing and related them to cytomegalovirus serostatus. Along with the approximately 700-subject first cohort, a separate validation cohort of over a hundred different subjects was used. To predict cytomegalovirus infection status, the study combined high-throughput TCR immunosequencing, statistical association of individual TCRs with disease status, and machine learning. In a later analysis, previously published TCR beta repertoires from about 640 donors were re-analyzed and high-resolution HLA genotyping was added so that TCR occurrence patterns could be studied. Rather than drawing on any new phenotypic data, the later analysis identified candidate immune exposures from TCR beta sequences and the way those sequences occurred across donors. In an earlier analysis of 500 to 650 of the donors, high-throughput TCR beta sequencing was used to judge whether each TCR beta V gene segment behaved as functional or pseudogenic. Alongside the repertoire data, information on donor age, sex, ethnicity and CMV serostatus was compiled. A later genetic analysis took genome-wide SNP genotypes for about 55% of the roughly 670 donors and used that subset as a discovery cohort. All discovery cohort repertoires had been generated using a single sequencing platform. Both class I and class II loci were covered by HLA typing, at four-digit resolution. The number of donors typed differed by locus, with roughly 629-640 for A, B, C, DRB1 and DQB1, 522 for DQA1, 600 to 610 for DPA1, and 472 for DPB1. Four or five DR-DQ haplotypes were handled as single units for association and clustering because linkage in the cohort was strong. Among about 360 genotyped donors of the cohort, an average of around 240,000 unique TCR beta nucleotide sequences were sequenced per donor, roughly 20% of them non-productive.

Study-wide conclusions, independent of this receptor: Sequencing depth was assumed to be roughly uniform across donors in the presence/absence analyses, though that assumption may not hold. In a later analysis, TCR association rates were found to vary across HLA loci, with the most associated TCRs seen for DRB1 alleles and the fewest for HLA-C alleles. In this cohort, only TCR beta chains were sequenced, and detectable features were limited by the absence of alpha or paired-chain data. The authors suggested that the approach could potentially be extended to other disease states and immunological phenotypes. The study gave a list of 150 to 200 TCR beta chains associated with cytomegalovirus. In vitro tests confirmed that a few of the cytomegalovirus-associated TCR beta chains recognize cytomegalovirus antigens. Correlated functional status among segregating V segments might reflect linkage disequilibrium, but an unknown experimental factor could not be ruled out. A further reported finding was that TCR beta sequences accurately predicted the HLA-A and HLA-B alleles for most subjects in the first cohort. The sequencing pipeline was judged likely to have produced a cluster of highly shared sequence variants as a technical artifact. A later genetic analysis associated a missense DCLRE1C variant with V-gene and J-gene trimming of TCR beta chains, and an independent cohort replicated the association. Several of the top co-occurrence clusters appeared to be linked to parvovirus B19, influenza, CMV and Epstein-Barr virus, according to a later analysis. Most CMV-associated TCR beta chains appeared to be HLA-restricted in a later analysis, and the HLA associations seemed to be driven largely by CMV exposure. Because the 87-base-pair reads could not distinguish some IMGT-functional V segments, including TRBV6-2 and TRBV6-3, those segments were excluded. Specific HLA alleles were associated with 15,000 to 20,000 TCR beta sequences at a false discovery rate of 0.05 in a later analysis. Compared with the approximately 670-donor mean, donors in an Asian-associated ancestry cluster had fewer N-insertions in productive TCRs, according to a later genetic analysis. The classifier was reported to diagnose cytomegalovirus status with high specificity and sensitivity in both the original cohort and the validation cohort. When HLA alleles, especially DR and DQ, strongly co-occurred, attributing TCR associations to individual alleles was difficult. An earlier analysis of several hundred of the donors showed that most TCR beta V segments appeared in productive rearrangements either about 87% or about 30% of the time, which broadly matched IMGT annotations. Most TCR sequences were observed very rarely across donors, whereas some public TCRs were present in many individuals. The earlier analysis of 587 of the donors excluded approximately 15 rarely observed V segments, including chromosome 9 orphons, because counts were too low. Because HLA typing was missing for some donors at each locus, association tests included only the typed subset. The only immune exposure information available for the cohort was CMV serostatus. Compared with equally common non-associated chains, HLA-associated TCR beta chains in a later analysis were more clonally expanded and had lower generation probabilities.

The germline V gene provides CDR1 MDHEN and CDR2 SYDVKM. The CDR3 measures 16 amino acids from cysteine to phenylalanine. CDR3 DNA is the only sequence kept; it has 48 bases, read in frame from the first base. V loses 6 bases, J loses 3 bases, and the germline ends lie 19 bases apart. Note on this clone: The specificity of this receptor is unknown. No base quality information exists; no much larger clone differs at one position.

The cohort was made up of 666 healthy bone marrow donors. At the time of sampling, all cohort members were nominally healthy, though unrecorded immune exposures were likely present. The donor was CMV seronegative and belonged to the group of several hundred seronegative cohort members. A peripheral blood sample was provided by each donor, and peripheral blood mononuclear cells were used for TCR beta sequencing. Genomic DNA was extracted from the blood cell samples with the Qiagen DNeasy Blood Extraction Kit. Libraries were built with the immunoSEQ multiplex PCR assay. The multiplex PCR relied on a mix of 60 forward primers for TCR Vbeta segments and 13 reverse primers for TCR Jbeta segments. Amplification of the CDR3 region of rearranged TCR beta genes was performed with a multiplex PCR assay on genomic DNA. On the Illumina HiSeq System, the amplified TCR beta libraries were sequenced as 87-base-pair reads. As for how the authors treated the data: A later analysis tallied roughly 76 million unique TCR beta chains across the 666 repertoires, and about 10 million of those chains were shared by two or more donors. To remove PCR and sequencing errors, raw reads were error-corrected and collapsed into unique sequences using a nearest-neighbor algorithm that merged closely related sequences. CDR3 sequences were aligned to IMGT reference sequences to assign V, D and J gene segments. For a sequence to be retained, at least a six-nucleotide match to both a V gene segment and a J gene segment was required. Rearrangements were called productive when the CDR3 lacked stop codons and stayed in frame with V and J; all others were non-productive. Following IMGT convention, CDR3 was defined as the stretch from the second conserved V-encoded cysteine to the conserved J-encoded phenylalanine. Sequences without an unambiguous match to a single V gene segment were excluded from the earlier analysis of about 640 of the donors. An earlier analysis of fewer than 650 of the donors classified V segments as functional when productive rearrangements were above 56.7% and as segregating when the standard deviation between donors was above 5%. A statistical classification framework was built for diagnosing cytomegalovirus status from the catalog of TCR beta chain sequences. V and J gene assignment, in a later analysis, came from comparing TCR nucleotide sequences with IMGT/GENE-DB human TR gene sequences. The TCRdist pipeline was used in a later analysis to assign CDR3 sequences and most-parsimonious VDJ recombination scenarios. In a later analysis, every TCR beta chain was defined by the combination of its CDR3 amino acid sequence and its V-gene family, and reads without a unique V-gene family were dropped. To address suspected cross-contamination and a sequencing artifact, a later analysis removed around 600 highly shared, low-generation-probability nucleotide sequences. A later analysis calculated a clonal expansion index for each public chain from normalized within-repertoire ranks of inferred template counts. In a later analysis, generation probabilities were computed with a VDJ recombination model fitted to out-of-frame rearrangements, and the resulting probabilities were checked against IGoR. Hypergeometric tests were used in a later analysis to score TCR-TCR, TCR-HLA and TCR-CMV co-occurrence, with a repertoire-size bias correction applied to the TCR pairs. To estimate false discovery rates, a later analysis permuted the HLA or CMV assignments 20 times. In a later analysis, co-occurring TCRs were grouped using DBSCAN, with TCRdist sequence similarity added in when clustering inside HLA-allele-positive subsets. Co-occurrence clustering excluded repertoires with fewer than 30,000 or more than 120,000 public chains, plus five with anomalous nucleotide sharing. The clones in this table, taken by TCRdb from immuneACCESS, are in-frame only. Not every clone is retained; where verified, under half of the shortfall comes from an unresolved V gene, and the cause of the rest is unknown. D and trimming come from the DNA, and the V and J calls and clone size come from that table. Present in this sample are roughly 180,000 clones, 76% of which were seen just once. The ten largest account for around 1.5% of the sample.

The clonotype comes from a man younger than 35 in good health and CMV-seronegative. The rearrangement joined TRBV28 to TRBJ2-3; tentative D gene TRBD1, with 6 bases matching. The sequenced material came from PBMCs. The DNA sequence is given as TGTGCCAGCAGGACCCTCGTTGGGGGCAATACAGATACGCAGTATTTT. It specifies CASRTLVGGNTDTQYF.